One and the same sample provided the 9 T cell receptor beta chains below, sequenced in a study of T-cell memory formation after mild COVID-19. TCRdb called the 5' RACE reads again in MiXCR, with one record for every CDR3 protein. The sample yields around 340,000 distinct CDR3 sequences, around an eighth seen once. The sequencing input was PBMCs or a T cell subset sorted from them (not recorded which). The receptors were gathered from a man between 18 and 29 years old who had mild COVID-19 (a few samples of this study predate the infection). Cell type and time point are not known.

Ten or more counts support this clonotype. The chain uses TRBV5-1 and TRBJ2-1, with 8 bases lining up with TRBD2. Germline V gene sequence: CDR1 SGHRS, CDR2 YFSETQ. Trimming cost V 1 base and J 2 bases; bases outside gene matches: 2. The CDR3 covers 15 residues. As DNA, the CDR3 is TGCGCCAGCAGCTTGAAGCGGGGGACCTACAATGAGCAGTTCTTC. Translation gives CASSLKRGTYNEQFF.

V and J are TRBV7-9 and TRBJ2-1; 8 bases are shared with TRBD2. After removal of 5 bases from V and 5 bases from J, the junction contained 8 bases not matched to a gene. From germline, CDR1 is SEHNR and CDR2 FQNEAQ (reference sequence). There are 15 residues in the CDR3. CDR3 nucleotides: TGTGCCAGCAGCCCCCGACTAGCGACCCACAATGAGCAGTTCTTC. Encoded protein: CASSPRLATHNEQFF.

This clonotype was seen only a few times. The chain has TRBV19 and TRBJ1-2; tentative D call: TRBD1 (5 bases). Germline lookup yields CDR1 LNHDA and CDR2 SQIVND (reference sequence). The CDR3 totals 13 residues. Trimming pared 8 bases from V and 4 bases from J, leaving 14 bases between. CDR3 in amino acids: CASGDDRGYGYTF. In DNA form, the CDR3 reads TGTGCCAGTGGTGACGACAGAGGCTATGGCTACACCTTC.

This sequence joins TRBV30 and TRBJ2-7; weak D call: TRBD2 (6 bases). The CDR3 totals 11 residues. The V end was cut by 5 bases, the J end by 3 bases, with 8 bases between. From germline, CDR1 is GTSNPN and CDR2 SVGIG (reference sequence). The CDR3 region is CAWGTDYEQYF. CDR3 sequence (DNA): TGTGCCTGGGGGACTGACTACGAGCAGTACTTC.

The chain joins TRBV30 to TRBJ2-2; TRBD2 agrees at 10 bases. V dropped 2 bases and J dropped 6; count of bases not matched to a gene: 3. Germline V lookup: CDR1 GTSNPN, CDR2 SVGIG (reference sequence). The CDR3 length is 14 residues. CDR3 coding DNA: TGTGCCTGGAGTCATGGACTAGCGGCCGGGGAGCTGTTTTTT. This sequence encodes CAWSHGLAAGELFF.

The chain has TRBV20-1 and TRBJ2-1, with D possibly matching TRBD1 (5 bases). Trimming left V 2 bases short and J 6 bases short, with 11 bases between. This CDR3 is 13 amino acids long. Germline CDR1 and CDR2: DFQATT and SNEGSKA (reference sequence). CDR3 sequence reads: CSARTGGRNEQFF. The CDR3 DNA reads as TGCAGTGCTAGAACAGGTGGGCGCAATGAGCAGTTCTTC.

This clonotype was detected many times. The gene calls are TRBV6-5 and TRBJ1-4; possibly TRBD1 for D (5 bases). The CDR3 is 16 amino acids. In germline, CDR1 is MNHEY, CDR2 SVGAGI. Between the trimmed V and J ends, which lost 5 bases and 1 base, there was a span of 14 bases. The CDR3 nucleotides are TGTGCCAGCAGTGACGGGGCTATAGGAACTAATGAAAAACTGTTTTTT. This gives the protein CASSDGAIGTNEKLFF.

The sample holds one count of this clonotype. The V gene is TRBV4-1, the J gene TRBJ2-5; 15 bases agree with TRBD2. This CDR3 is 17 amino acids long. The germline V gene encodes CDR1 MGHRA and CDR2 YSYEKL. V was clipped by 1 base and J by 5 bases; unmatched bases: 5. The CDR3 is CASSQVSGTSGGETQYF. The CDR3 DNA follows: TGCGCCAGCAGCCAAGTATCGGGGACTAGCGGGGGGGAGACCCAGTACTTC.

This clonotype showed up many times. This chain connects TRBV4-3 to TRBJ1-6; a possible D gene is TRBD1 (5 bases). Between the trimmed V and J ends, which lost 0 bases and 8 bases, there was a span of 11 bases. Germline CDR1 reads LGHNA; CDR2 reads YSLEER. This CDR3 region has 15 residues. CDR3 sequence: CASSQDQGRDSPLHF. The DNA of the CDR3 is TGCGCCAGCAGCCAAGATCAGGGTAGGGATTCACCCCTCCACTTT.